This TCR beta chain was sequenced for a study of blood T cell repertoires in COVID-19. The wider study: From T cells, B-cell-depleted T cells, or PBMCs came the material, which was cDNA or gDNA.

The V segment lost 1 base and the J segment 2 bases; nucleotides outside the gene matches: 2. CDR1 and CDR2 (germline): SEHNR, FQNEAQ (reference sequence). The length of the CDR3 is 14 residues. In the source study's methods: Nucleated cell number was recorded as an estimate derived from reference gene primer amplification. Here immunoSEQ multiplex PCR was the method, and the copy in TCRdb shows in-frame clones only, minus some. Clone size and the V and J calls come from that table; the DNA yielded D and trimming. Here the sample spans around 220,000 clones, 82% being singletons. The V gene is TRBV7-9, the J gene TRBJ2-7; TRBD2 agrees at 7 bases. The material sequenced was peripheral blood. This receptor was taken from a woman older than 75 with active or convalescent COVID-19. The CDR3 bases are TGTGCCAGCAGCTTAGGGGCGGGGGCCTACGAGCAGTACTTC. Encoded protein: CASSLGAGAYEQYF.